This paragraph reports one TCR beta chain. This clone was seen a single time. Its antigen remains undetermined. No qualities accompany the bases; no much larger clone lies one base away. This specimen comes from a study of blood T cell repertoires in COVID-19 (TCRdb year 2020). Study-level background: Collaborator samples came from the United States, Italy and Spain and covered acute and convalescent phases of COVID-19. The material from the prospective study consisted of cDNA or gDNA derived from T cells, B-cell-depleted T cells, or PBMCs. Deeply sampled blood TCRbeta repertoires from subjects exposed to, actively infected with, or recovered from COVID-19 were included in the dataset. A freely available public database, intended as a resource for researchers studying the immune response to SARS-CoV-2, is where the repertoires were released. The samples were drawn from the first 160 participants of the ongoing ImmuneRACE study and from 1,254 subjects provided by 6 global collaborators. A de-identified subject ID, COVID-19 status, age in years and sex were almost always included in the sample metadata. Where available, HLA class I and class II types were obtained from metadata supplied by the sample provider rather than from assay-based typing.

According to the germline V gene, CDR1 reads ENHRY and CDR2 reads SYGVKD. After removal of 10 bases from V and 3 bases from J, the junction retains 8 bases not matched to a gene. The CDR3, cysteine through phenylalanine, is 15 amino acids long. The DNA shown is the 45-base CDR3, in frame from base 1. The collaborating institutions used their own protocols to collect whole blood in K2EDTA tubes. For TCRbeta analysis, collaborator samples were shipped as frozen whole blood, as isolated PBMCs, or as DNA extracted from either sample type. Points the paper makes about the study in general: The amount of clinical and demographic metadata varied by source and participant and was provided uncurated.

TCRbeta CDR3 regions were amplified from genomic DNA by means of the immunoSEQ Assay, a bias-controlled multiplex PCR. In the authors' own workflow: Within the assay, amplification of reference gene primers was used to estimate how many nucleated cells each sample contained. To quantify the absolute abundance of each unique TCRbeta CDR3 rearrangement, sequence reads were collapsed and filtered. For each sample, productive Simpson clonality was calculated as the square root of Simpson's diversity index over productive rearrangements. Entries here come from immuneACCESS through TCRdb and include only in-frame sequences with V and J called. Some clones fail to appear in such tables; in the studies checked, an unresolved V gene covers under half of the shortfall, and the cause of the remainder is unknown. For V, J and clone size, that table is used; D and trimming come from the DNA. The sample profile shows under 150,000 clones; roughly 88% of them were found once. Of the sample, around 28% falls within the top ten clones.

Sequencing was done on a sample of peripheral blood. The TCR was taken from a human donor in a cohort sampled during active COVID-19. This chain joins TRBV10-3 to TRBJ2-2; 10 bases in the middle match TRBD1. The DNA sequence is as follows: TGTGCCACCTCCGGGACAGGGGCTTACACCGGGGAGCTGTTTTTT. This is translated as CATSGTGAYTGELFF.